One sample yielded the 7 T cell receptor beta chains listed below, sequenced in a study of blood T cell repertoires in COVID-19. Libraries were prepared by immunoSEQ multiplex PCR; TCRdb keeps only in-frame clonotypes and omits some of them. In the table there are roughly 150,000 clones, about 83% of which are singletons. Material: peripheral blood. The receptor set was obtained from a human donor in a cohort sampled during active COVID-19.

The rearrangement joins TRBV11-3 to TRBJ2-1, with D possibly TRBD2 on 5 matching bases. V dropped 3 bases and J dropped 5 bases, with 14 bases sitting between them. This CDR3 spans 15 amino acids. Germline CDR1 reads SGHNT; CDR2 reads YENEEA. The CDR3 nucleotides read TGTGCCAGCAGCTTCCGGCGAGCGGCCAACAATGAGCAGTTCTTC. As protein: CASSFRRAANNEQFF.

This chain links TRBV29-1 with TRBJ2-7, with a tentative D call TRBD1 (6 bases). Germline loops: CDR1 SQVTM, CDR2 ANQGSEA. Trimming took 0 bases from V and 3 from J, leaving 12 bases between them. CDR3 length equals 14 residues. The CDR3 reads CSVEDRTGSYEQYF. The CDR3 bases are TGCAGCGTTGAAGATCGAACAGGGAGCTACGAGCAGTACTTC.

The rearrangement uses TRBV15 and TRBJ2-1; 8 positions agree with TRBD2. CDR3 length: 15 residues. Per germline, CDR1 LNHNV and CDR2 YYDKDF (reference sequence). Losses at the gene ends were 5 bases for V and 8 bases for J; bases not matched to a gene: 11. Here the CDR3 reads CATSLTRLAIDEQFF. CDR3 coding DNA: TGTGCCACCAGCTTGACTCGACTAGCGATAGATGAGCAGTTCTTC.

The rearrangement links TRBV7-9 to TRBJ1-1, with TRBD1 matching over 9 bases. The germline CDR1 and CDR2 sequences are SEHNR and FQNEAQ (reference sequence). The CDR3 is made up of 15 amino acids. With V trimmed by 2 bases and J by 4 bases, 5 bases remained unmatched. The CDR3 is CASSLHRGLGTEAFF. The CDR3 DNA is TGTGCCAGCAGCTTACACAGGGGGCTCGGCACTGAAGCTTTCTTT.

The chain links TRBV12-2 to TRBJ2-5; TRBD2, the D gene given by the table, was not confirmed from the DNA. TRBV12-2 is annotated as a pseudogene. The CDR3 has 16 amino acids. The CDR3 region is CASRLARVRESETQYF. The CDR3 DNA sequence: TGTGCAAGTCGCCTGGCCCGGGTACGGGAGAGCGAGACCCAGTACTTC.

This clone was observed a handful of times. The chain is built from TRBV3-1 (or the pseudogene TRBV3-2) and TRBJ1-3, with D hard to call. The ends were cut back, 4 bases at V and 5 bases at J, with 6 bases in the middle. The CDR3 loop spans 12 amino acids. Germline CDR1 is LGHDT and CDR2 is YNNKEL (reference sequence). The CDR3 bases are TGTGCCAGCAGCCGAAGCAGAAACACCATATATTTT. Translating it yields CASSRSRNTIYF.

This clone was counted between two and nine times. The DNA of the CDR3 is TGTGCCAGCAGTCCGGACAGGGCCAACGAGCAGTACTTC. Its protein is CASSPDRANEQYF. V gene TRBV5-6 combines with J gene TRBJ2-7; 8 positions agree with TRBD1. Germline CDR1 SGHDT, CDR2 YYEEEE. The CDR3 runs 13 residues. V shed 5 bases, J shed 5 bases, and the junction held 6 bases outside the gene matches.